These 19 T cell receptor beta chains were sequenced from one sample in a study of shared clonotypes between healthy human individuals. Profiling relied on immunoSEQ multiplex PCR, and the TCRdb table lists in-frame clones only, not all of them. This repertoire shows 2 million to 2.5 million clones, roughly 91% found once; its top ten account for around 1.7%. Only CD45RO-negative cells positively selected for CCR7 counted as naive CD8 cells, so terminally differentiated effector memory CD45RA+ cells were excluded. The material sequenced was naive CD8+ T cells from PBMCs. All receptors derive from a young man in good health. Some clones in this sample may be carry-over from other donors' samples.

The CDR3 DNA reads TGTGCCAGCAGCGGGGGACTAGCGGTCGACCCCTACAATGAGCAGTTCTTC. Translated: CASSGGLAVDPYNEQFF. This rearrangement joins TRBV7-9 to TRBJ2-1; 11 nucleotides agree with TRBD2. The CDR3 spans 17 residues. Germline-derived CDR1 and CDR2 are SEHNR and FQNEAQ (reference sequence). V lost 5 bases and J lost 2; bases outside the gene matches: 8. Looking up the rest from reference TRBV7-9 and TRBJ2-1 gives the full variable domain: DTGVSQNPRHKITKRGQNVTFRCDPISEHNRLYWYRQTLGQGPEFLTYFQNEAQLEKSRLLSDRFSAERPKGSFSTLEIQRTEQGDSAMYLCASSGGLAVDPYNEQFFGPGTRLTVL.

The chain carries TRBV7-3 and TRBJ2-3; TRBD2 matches at 7 bases. There are 18 residues in the CDR3. Trimming removed 3 bases from V and 4 bases from J; junction bases left unmatched: 16. The germline CDR1 and CDR2 sequences are SGHTA and FQGTGA. CDR3 DNA: TGTGCCAGCAGCTTGTCCCCCCCACTAGCGCCTACGGCAGATACGCAGTATTTT. Its translation is CASSLSPPLAPTADTQYF.

This chain links TRBV7-2 with TRBJ2-1; TRBD2 agrees at 15 bases. J gave up 10 bases and V 1 base, and 8 bases lay outside the gene matches. Per germline, CDR1 SGHTA and CDR2 FQGNSA. There are 17 residues in the CDR3. CDR3 nucleotides: TGTGCCAGCAGCTTAGTTTCCGGACTAGCGGGAGGGGTCGAGCAGTTCTTC. As protein: CASSLVSGLAGGVEQFF.

The V call is TRBV19, the J call TRBJ1-2, with D unclear. Per germline, CDR1 LNHDA and CDR2 SQIVND (reference sequence). The V and J ends lost 7 bases and 3 bases respectively, with 12 bases between them. There are 13 residues in the CDR3. For the CDR3, the DNA is TGTGCCAGTACCGGACCCGGGCACTATGGCTACACCTTC. This codes for CASTGPGHYGYTF.

The genes are TRBV7-9 and TRBJ2-6; D may be TRBD2 (5 bases). The CDR3 is 19 amino acids. Looked up from germline, CDR1 is SEHNR and CDR2 is FQNEAQ (reference sequence). V lost 5 bases and J 0 bases, leaving 20 bases between the germline ends. This CDR3 is CASSNGADYSNSGANVLTF. The DNA for the CDR3 is TGTGCCAGCAGCAACGGTGCAGACTATTCGAACTCTGGGGCCAACGTCCTGACTTTC.

V usage is TRBV19 and J usage is TRBJ1-2, with TRBD1 matching 10 bases. From germline, CDR1 is LNHDA and CDR2 SQIVND (reference sequence). Unmatched junction bases numbered 8, after V lost 5 bases and J lost 5 bases. This CDR3 is built from 15 residues. The CDR3 DNA sequence: TGTGCCAGTAGTGTCAGGACAGGGGGAACTTATGGCTACACCTTC. Residues: CASSVRTGGTYGYTF.

This chain uses TRBV5-1 with TRBJ2-7; 11 nucleotides match TRBD1. The trim removed 4 bases at V and 3 bases at J, leaving 6 bases unmatched. The CDR3 spans 15 residues. Germline assignment: CDR1 SGHRS and CDR2 YFSETQ. The CDR3 sequence is CASSHGQGAIYEQYF. The CDR3 nucleotides are TGCGCCAGCAGCCATGGACAGGGGGCTATCTACGAGCAGTACTTC.

The genes are TRBV7-6 and TRBJ1-1; D might be TRBD1 (5 bases). The V and J ends lost 5 bases and 0 bases respectively, with 16 bases between them. Germline-derived CDR1 and CDR2 are SGHVS and FNYEAQ. This CDR3 has 16 amino acids. The CDR3 DNA follows: TGTGCCAGCAGCCCCGGGGGGAGGGATCTGAACACTGAAGCTTTCTTT. This codes for CASSPGGRDLNTEAFF. The whole variable domain, filled in from reference TRBV7-6 and TRBJ1-1, reads GAGVSQSPRYKVTKRGQDVALRCDPISGHVSLYWYRQALGQGPEFLTYFNYEAQQDKSGLPNDRFSAERPEGSISTLTIQRTEQRDSAMYRCASSPGGRDLNTEAFFGQGTRLTVV.

The V and J genes are TRBV29-1 and TRBJ2-7; 7 bases map to TRBD1. Per germline, CDR1 SQVTM and CDR2 ANQGSEA. The CDR3 spans 13 residues. V lost 5 bases to trimming and J lost 0 bases; unmatched junction nucleotides: 4. The CDR3 bases are TGCAGCGTTAGACAGGGTATCTCCTACGAGCAGTACTTC. Residues: CSVRQGISYEQYF.

This chain links TRBV4-2 with TRBJ2-4; 14 nucleotides agree with TRBD2. Looked up from germline, CDR1 is LGHNA and CDR2 is YNFKEQ. This CDR3 has 17 amino acids. With 4 bases clipped from V and 5 bases from J, the junction kept 7 bases outside the gene matches. Written as DNA, the CDR3 is TGTGCCAGCAGCCCGAGACTAGCGGGAGGGCCAGAAAACATTCAGTACTTC. It yields the protein CASSPRLAGGPENIQYF.

The chain uses TRBV11-2 and TRBJ2-3; no clear D gene. CDR3 length: 12 amino acids. Germline loops: CDR1 SGHAT, CDR2 FQNNGV. Trimming cost V 6 bases and J 5 bases, with 9 bases left between them. The CDR3 bases are TGTGCCAGCAGTATTTTTGAAGATACGCAGTATTTT. Translation gives CASSIFEDTQYF. The variable domain in full, with the rest retrieved from reference TRBV11-2 and TRBJ2-3, is EAGVAQSPRYKIIEKRQSVAFWCNPISGHATLYWYQQILGQGPKLLIQFQNNGVVDDSQLPKDRFSAERLKGVDSTLKIQPAKLEDSAVYLCASSIFEDTQYFGPGTRLTVL.

V is TRBV27 and J is TRBJ2-5, with 8 bases aligning to TRBD1. CDR1 and CDR2 (germline): MNHEY, SMNVEV (reference sequence). J was trimmed by 5 bases and V by 3 bases; bases with no gene match: 8. The CDR3 is 15 amino acids. This CDR3 is CASSFTRTGLETQYF. The DNA for the CDR3 is TGTGCCAGCAGTTTCACCCGGACAGGGCTGGAGACCCAGTACTTC.

V and J are TRBV4-3 and TRBJ2-5; D gene ambiguous. Trimming stripped 0 bases from V and 5 bases from J, with 13 bases between. The germline gives CDR1 LGHNA, CDR2 YSLEER. This CDR3 spans 15 amino acids. Written as DNA, the CDR3 is TGCGCCAGCAGCCAAGAGGCCGGTCCCGGGGAGACCCAGTACTTC. This encodes CASSQEAGPGETQYF.

In its sample, this clone was seen once. The chain is built from TRBV6-1 and TRBJ1-4; TRBD1 is a possible D gene (5 bases). Trimming shortened V by 5 bases and J by 8 bases, and 18 bases separated the two germline ends. Germline V gene data show CDR1 as MNHNS and CDR2 as SASEGT. The length of the CDR3 is 15 residues. The DNA of the CDR3 is TGTGCCAGCAGTCTGGCCCCGGGGGTGTCCGAAAAACTGTTTTTT. This sequence encodes CASSLAPGVSEKLFF.

The chain carries TRBV7-2 and TRBJ1-2, with D tentatively TRBD1 (5 bases). The CDR3 has 18 residues. CDR1 and CDR2 from the germline V gene are SGHTA and FQGNSA. Trimming left V 7 bases short and J 3 bases short, with 27 bases between. The CDR3 here is CASTRKATDRSIHYGYTF. The CDR3 nucleotides are TGTGCCAGCACCAGAAAGGCGACAGACAGATCTATCCACTATGGCTACACCTTC.

This chain links TRBV15 with TRBJ1-5; TRBD1 is a possible D gene (6 bases). Trimming removed 5 bases from V and 7 bases from J, with 21 bases in between. The CDR3 loop spans 16 amino acids. Germline assignment: CDR1 LNHNV and CDR2 YYDKDF (reference sequence). This CDR3 is CATSAAWGAGWQPQHF. The CDR3 DNA sequence: TGTGCCACCAGCGCCGCATGGGGGGCTGGTTGGCAGCCCCAGCATTTT.

A word on this clone: The same CDR3 also results from other DNA sequences found in this sample. The rearrangement uses TRBV27 and TRBJ2-1, with D perhaps TRBD1 (5 bases). V gave up 5 bases and J gave up 4 bases, with 9 bases separating them. The germline V gene encodes CDR1 MNHEY and CDR2 SMNVEV (reference sequence). The CDR3 totals 13 residues. This chain's CDR3 is CASSLRQYNEQFF. The CDR3 nucleotides read TGTGCCAGCAGTCTCAGACAGTACAATGAGCAGTTCTTC.

The chain recombines TRBV28 with TRBJ1-2; 7 bases align to TRBD1. This CDR3 contains 13 residues. Germline CDR1 and CDR2: MDHEN and SYDVKM. V dropped 6 bases and J dropped 8; count of bases not matched to a gene: 9. This chain's CDR3 is CASSPQTGKGYTF. For the CDR3, the DNA is TGTGCCAGCAGCCCTCAGACAGGGAAGGGCTACACCTTC.

This rearrangement joins TRBV9 to TRBJ2-7; unclear D gene. This CDR3 contains 14 residues. Looked up from germline, CDR1 is SGDLS and CDR2 is YYNGEE. V lost 0 bases to trimming and J lost 6 bases, with 13 bases between them. The CDR3 region has the DNA TGTGCCAGCAGCGTAGACACAACCGACGGCGAGCAGTACTTC. Translating it yields CASSVDTTDGEQYF. The full variable domain, in which reference TRBV9 and TRBJ2-7 provide the parts outside the CDR3, is DSGVTQTPKHLITATGQRVTLRCSPRSGDLSVYWYQQSLDQGLQFLIQYYNGEERAKGNILERFSAQQFPDLHSELNLSSLELGDSALYFCASSVDTTDGEQYFGPGTRLTVT.